Sequencing of this T cell receptor beta chain was carried out in a study of blood T cell repertoires in COVID-19. Study background: The samples span acute and convalescent COVID-19 from the United States, Italy and Spain. T cells, B-cell-depleted T cells, or PBMCs provided the cDNA or gDNA that served as material.

In the study's own analysis: By means of reference gene primer amplification, nucleated cell counts were estimated. TCRdb's table, derived via immunoSEQ multiplex PCR, lists solely in-frame clones and lacks some. D and trimming were read from the DNA, whereas the V and J calls and clone size are those reported in that table. The sample has some 150,000 clones, more than 70% seen once. The ends lost 7 bases at V and 2 bases at J; junction bases unmatched: 12. CDR1 SEHNR and CDR2 FQNEAQ come from the germline V gene (reference sequence). The CDR3 has 16 amino acids. The sequence was obtained from a human donor in a cohort sampled during active COVID-19. The rearrangement links TRBV7-9 to TRBJ1-2; 8 bases agree with TRBD1. Sequencing was done on a sample of peripheral blood. The CDR3 DNA reads TGTGCCAGCACCCCGCTCGACAGGGGCCCCAACTATGGCTACACCTTC. Translated: CASTPLDRGPNYGYTF.